The 15 T cell receptor beta chains presented below share a single source sample, sequenced in a study of blood T cell repertoires in COVID-19. The protocol was immunoSEQ multiplex PCR, while the TCRdb copy is restricted to in-frame clones and leaves out a portion. This sample yields 110,000 to 150,000 clones, of which over 80% are seen a single time; approximately 10% belongs to the top ten. Sequencing was performed on PBMCs or T cells enriched from blood (not recorded which). The receptors shown here come from a man in his 60s who had recovered from COVID-19.

In DNA form, the CDR3 reads TGTGCCAGCAGTGAAGAAGGGGCCAGGGGTCAGCCCCAGCATTTT. Protein sequence: CASSEEGARGQPQHF. The chain carries TRBV6-1 and TRBJ1-5, with D tentatively TRBD1 (6 bases). Germline V gene sequence: CDR1 MNHNS, CDR2 SASEGT. Trimming left V 1 base short and J 6 bases short, with 13 bases between. This CDR3 has 15 residues.

This rearrangement joins TRBV5-4 to TRBJ2-5; possibly TRBD2 for D (6 bases). Looked up from germline, CDR1 is SGHNT and CDR2 is YYREEE (reference sequence). The CDR3 is 16 amino acids. Trimming left V 4 bases short and J 1 base short, with 17 bases between. CDR3 residues: CASSPAGQGLQETQYF. Written as DNA, the CDR3 is TGTGCCAGCAGCCCGGCGGGGCAGGGCCTCCAAGAGACCCAGTACTTC.

The CDR3 sequence is CASSLARQNYGYTF. Here the CDR3 DNA reads TGTGCCAGCAGCTTAGCGCGCCAAAACTATGGCTACACCTTC. This chain uses TRBV7-8 with TRBJ1-2, with D unresolved. Between the trimmed V and J ends, which lost 0 bases and 2 bases, there was a span of 7 bases. CDR1 is SGHVS, CDR2 FQNEAQ, per germline. The CDR3 runs 14 residues.

The V gene is TRBV10-1, the J gene TRBJ1-4, with 9 bases that match TRBD1. The CDR3 consists of 13 residues. V was clipped by 5 bases and J by 8 bases; unmatched bases: 3. In germline, CDR1 is WNHNN, CDR2 SYGVQD (reference sequence). CDR3 sequence reads: CASSRTGEEKLFF. CDR3 nucleotide sequence: TGCGCCAGCAGTCGGACAGGGGAAGAAAAACTGTTTTTT.

V gene TRBV7-9 combines with J gene TRBJ1-1; unclear D gene. Trimming removed 3 bases at V and 6 bases at J, with 14 bases between. The CDR3 length is 14 residues. The germline V gene encodes CDR1 SEHNR and CDR2 FQNEAQ (reference sequence). The CDR3 nucleotides read TGTGCCAGCAGCTTCAACGGCTTAGCTGCTGAAGCTTTCTTT. As protein: CASSFNGLAAEAFF.

This clone has only one observation. The rearrangement joins TRBV13 to TRBJ2-1, with TRBD1 identical over 11 bases. There are 17 residues in the CDR3. V shed 1 base and J 3 bases; nucleotides not matched to a gene: 5. Germline V gene data show CDR1 as PRHDT and CDR2 as FYEKMQ (reference sequence). CDR3 nucleotides: TGTGCCAGCAGCTTAGTCCAGGGGACAGGGGGCTACAATGAGCAGTTCTTC. This codes for CASSLVQGTGGYNEQFF.

Only a few counts were recorded for this clone. The J gene is TRBJ2-7, the V gene TRBV19; TRBD1 might be the D (5 bases). The CDR3 has 13 amino acids. With 8 bases removed from V and 6 bases from J, the gap between germline ends came to 17 bases. Per germline, CDR1 LNHDA and CDR2 SQIVND (reference sequence). The DNA for the CDR3 is TGTGCCAGTTCTCGAGCCGACAGTCCCGAGCAGTACTTC. As protein: CASSRADSPEQYF.

The CDR3 coding sequence is TGTGCTAGTGGTCAGGACAGGGGGTCGCCCCTCCACTTT. As protein: CASGQDRGSPLHF. This chain connects TRBV12-5 to TRBJ1-6; 10 nucleotides agree with TRBD1. The CDR3 loop spans 13 amino acids. Trimming removed 5 bases from V and 13 bases from J; junction bases left unmatched: 5. Germline V gives CDR1 LGHNT, CDR2 FRNRAP.

The chain is built from TRBV21-1 and TRBJ1-5. TRBV21-1 is a pseudogene. There are 15 residues in the CDR3. CDR3 nucleotide sequence: TGTGCCAGCAGCAGGGAGGCAGGGAGGGTTAAGCCCCAGCATTTT. Residues: CASSREAGRVKPQHF.

The chain is built from TRBV2 and TRBJ2-1; 9 nucleotides agree with TRBD2. CDR3 size: 15 residues. From germline, CDR1 is SNHLY and CDR2 FYNNEI. V lost 8 bases, J lost 2 bases, and 7 bases stayed unmatched. CDR3 residues: CASSIAGEPYNEQFF. The DNA of the CDR3 is TGTGCCAGCTCAATAGCGGGAGAACCCTACAATGAGCAGTTCTTC. Drawing the rest from reference TRBV2 and TRBJ2-1, the complete variable domain is EPEVTQTPSHQVTQMGQEVILRCVPISNHLYFYWYRQILGQKVEFLVSFYNNEISEKSEIFDDQFSVERPDGSNFTLKIRSTKLEDSAMYFCASSIAGEPYNEQFFGPGTRLTVL.

The J gene is TRBJ2-6, the V gene TRBV9; a weak D match, TRBD1 (5 bases). In germline, CDR1 is SGDLS, CDR2 YYNGEE. The V and J ends lost 4 bases and 2 bases respectively, with 19 bases between them. The CDR3 contains 18 residues. The CDR3 region is CASSSVRGRSAGANVLTF. The CDR3, as DNA: TGTGCCAGCAGCTCGGTAAGGGGTAGGTCTGCTGGGGCCAACGTCCTGACTTTC.

This chain links TRBV6-5 with TRBJ2-7, with D unclear. The CDR3 has 14 amino acids. Looked up from germline, CDR1 is MNHEY and CDR2 is SVGAGI. With 2 bases removed from V and 1 base from J, the gap between germline ends came to 9 bases. CDR3 amino acids: CASSYRGGSYEQYF. CDR3 sequence (DNA): TGTGCCAGCAGTTACCGCGGTGGTTCCTACGAGCAGTACTTC.

This chain connects TRBV7-9 to TRBJ2-1; 8 nucleotides match TRBD2. Germline CDR1 is SEHNR and CDR2 is FQNEAQ (reference sequence). Trimming cost V 10 bases and J 2 bases; bases outside gene matches: 4. The CDR3 is 13 amino acids. The CDR3 loop is CATSGGTYNEQFF. For the CDR3, the DNA is TGTGCCACCTCGGGGGGGACCTACAATGAGCAGTTCTTC.

This sequence joins TRBV5-5 and TRBJ2-5; TRBD1 agrees at 7 bases. V lost 5 bases, J lost 3 bases, and 4 bases stayed unmatched. The CDR3 is 13 amino acids. CDR1 is SGHKS and CDR2 is YYEKEE in the germline V gene (reference sequence). CDR3 bases: TGTGCCAGCAGGCGGACAGGAGAAGAGACCCAGTACTTC. Its protein is CASRRTGEETQYF. The full variable domain, in which reference TRBV5-5 and TRBJ2-5 provide the parts outside the CDR3, is DAGVTQSPTHLIKTRGQQVTLRCSPISGHKSVSWYQQVLGQGPQFIFQYYEKEERGRGNFPDRFSARQFPNYSSELNVNALLLGDSALYLCASRRTGEETQYFGPGTRLLVL.

The chain recombines TRBV14 with TRBJ1-2; TRBD1 might be the D (5 bases). This CDR3 spans 14 amino acids. Germline CDR1 and CDR2: SGHDN and FVKESK. V was cut by 1 base and J by 10 bases, with 16 bases left in between. CDR3 DNA: TGTGCCAGCAGCCAAGGGTGGACACCCATGGACTACACCTTC. This gives the protein CASSQGWTPMDYTF.